The T cell receptor beta chain described here comes from a study of spatial heterogeneity in lung cancer. About the study: Across the raw uncorrected reads, a unique TCR and UMI combination was observed, on average, more than ten times.

Sample time point: sample taken at primary tumor resection. Sequencing was performed on whole RNA extracted from tumor and nontumor lung tissue, or from frozen PBMC, and the material was left unsorted. Study results and caveats: Blood showed ubiquitous tumor TCRs more often at resection than at routine follow-up.

This clonotype was recorded at least ten times. Its target is unknown. An end of the junction differs from the germline gene, which may be a read error. This CDR3 has 20 amino acids. Per the germline V gene, CDR1 is MNHEY and CDR2 is SMNVEV (reference sequence). TCR cDNA molecules each carried a unique molecular identifier. One entry per CDR3 protein results from TCRdb running MiXCR on the 5' RACE reads. The sample includes 10,000 to 12,000 distinct CDR3 sequences, around 9.4% of them seen just once. Specimen: PBMCs, collected at surgery. This receptor was identified in a male donor with early-stage non-small cell lung cancer. This chain connects TRBV27 to TRBJ1-6; 9 bases line up with TRBD1. CDR3 amino acids: CASSLIPPGQGVSYNSPLHF. CDR3 DNA: TGTGCCAGCAGTTTAATACCCCCGGGACAGGGTGTTTCCTATAATTCGCCCCTCCACTTT.